The clone carrying this T cell receptor beta chain has only a few counts. The antigen remains undetermined. The entry originates in a study of T cells after yellow fever vaccination. Regarding the study as a whole: A faster peak, day 5 versus 15, was reached by the weaker secondary response.

TCRdb called the 5' RACE reads again in MiXCR, with one record for every CDR3 protein. The table has a few hundred thousand distinct CDR3 sequences, about 5.2% seen once. Germline V gene data show CDR1 as SGHDN and CDR2 as FVKESK. This CDR3 has 18 residues. Between the trimmed V and J ends, which lost 3 bases and 0 bases, there was a span of 18 bases. Material: CD4+ T cells sorted from PBMCs, obtained on the day of the yellow fever booster vaccination. The sequence derives from a man between 18 and 29 years old who received the YFV17D yellow fever vaccine. The chain uses TRBV14 and TRBJ2-1; maybe TRBD2 (7 bases). The CDR3 sequence is CASSHYSGGLRSYNEQFF. DNA for the CDR3: TGTGCCAGCAGCCATTATTCCGGGGGGCTCCGCTCCTACAATGAGCAGTTCTTC.